A single sample gave rise to the 11 T cell receptor beta chains below, sequenced in a study of CD8+ T cells in alopecia areata. Specified treatment: oral pan-JAK inhibitor, 5-10 mg twice daily. The sequencing template was cDNA reverse transcribed from extracted RNA. TCRdb's copy holds only in-frame clones and misses some; the assay was immunoSEQ multiplex PCR. The sample shows 98,000 or so clones, approximately 66% of them seen only once. This material consisted of CD8+ T cells sorted from blood, taken at week 4, from a patient treated with tofacitinib. These TCRs come from a human donor with alopecia areata.

CDR3 nucleotides: TGTGCCAGCAGCGAAACTTACAGGGGGAACACTGAAGCTTTCTTT. The encoded protein is CASSETYRGNTEAFF. The gene calls are TRBV9 and TRBJ1-1; 7 bases align to TRBD1. The germline gives CDR1 SGDLS, CDR2 YYNGEE. The CDR3 is 15 residues long. Trimming removed 3 bases from V and 1 base from J; junction bases left unmatched: 6. Variable domain in full (rest from reference TRBV9 and TRBJ1-1): DSGVTQTPKHLITATGQRVTLRCSPRSGDLSVYWYQQSLDQGLQFLIQYYNGEERAKGNILERFSAQQFPDLHSELNLSSLELGDSALYFCASSETYRGNTEAFFGQGTRLTVV.

The V call is TRBV7-2, the J call TRBJ2-7; a possible D gene is TRBD1 (5 bases). The CDR3 has 17 residues. Germline V gene sequence: CDR1 SGHTA, CDR2 FQGNSA. V was shortened by 5 bases and J by 1 base, with 21 bases between the two germline ends. The CDR3 DNA reads as TGTGCCAGCAGCCCTCCGTGGGGTAGGGGTTCGTCCTACGAGCAGTACTTC. It specifies CASSPPWGRGSSYEQYF.

The chain couples TRBV27 to TRBJ2-7; 7 bases are a match to TRBD2. CDR1 and CDR2 from the germline V gene are MNHEY and SMNVEV (reference sequence). The length of the CDR3 is 15 residues. With 0 bases clipped from V and 7 bases from J, the junction kept 9 bases outside the gene matches. CDR3 DNA sequence: TGTGCCAGCAGTTTATCGGCTAGCGGCCTTTGGGAGCAGTACTTC. Encoded protein: CASSLSASGLWEQYF.

The CDR3 sequence is CASSPLEEGQLSGANVLTF. CDR3 coding DNA: TGTGCCAGCTCACCCTTGGAGGAGGGGCAACTCTCTGGGGCCAACGTCCTGACTTTC. The chain recombines TRBV18 with TRBJ2-6; weak D call: TRBD2 (6 bases). With 3 bases removed from V and 0 bases from J, the gap between germline ends came to 18 bases. Germline V CDR1 and CDR2: KGHSH, LQKENI. The CDR3 consists of 19 residues.

The chain employs TRBV13 and TRBJ1-5; TRBD1 matches 10 bases. V lost 5 bases and J lost 7; bases outside the gene matches: 2. This CDR3 comprises 13 residues. Germline V CDR1 and CDR2: PRHDT, FYEKMQ (reference sequence). CDR3 sequence (DNA): TGTGCCAGCAGCGAGGACAGGGGGCAGCCCCAGCATTTT. Protein: CASSEDRGQPQHF.

The chain couples TRBV4-1 to TRBJ1-1; the D gene is possibly TRBD1 (5 bases). The germline V gene encodes CDR1 MGHRA and CDR2 YSYEKL. The CDR3 covers 15 residues. The germline V and J ends were trimmed by 6 bases and 3 bases, with 17 bases remaining between them. CDR3 residues: CASRLRDAVDTEAFF. CDR3 DNA sequence: TGCGCCAGCAGGCTTCGGGACGCGGTAGACACTGAAGCTTTCTTT.

The V call is TRBV13, the J call TRBJ2-3; no firm D call. CDR1 and CDR2 (germline): PRHDT, FYEKMQ (reference sequence). CDR3 size: 14 residues. V was shortened by 2 bases and J by 0 bases, with 6 bases between the two germline ends. The CDR3 reads CASSLQGSTDTQYF. The CDR3, as DNA: TGTGCCAGCAGCTTACAAGGTAGCACAGATACGCAGTATTTT.

This chain links TRBV27 with TRBJ2-1; D may be TRBD2 (5 bases). Per the germline V gene, CDR1 is MNHEY and CDR2 is SMNVEV (reference sequence). The ends were cut back, 3 bases at V and 10 bases at J, with 13 bases in the middle. The CDR3 has 13 residues. The CDR3 DNA sequence: TGTGCCAGCAGTTTGGGCCTCGGGGTAGAGCAGTTCTTC. This sequence encodes CASSLGLGVEQFF.

This clone occurred once. The chain couples TRBV25-1 to TRBJ1-4; D gene unclear. This CDR3 has 13 amino acids. CDR1 and CDR2 (germline): MGHDK, SYGVNS. The germline V and J ends were trimmed by 7 bases and 8 bases, with 14 bases remaining between them. CDR3: CASTEYEDEKLFF. CDR3 in DNA: TGTGCCAGCACCGAATATGAGGACGAAAAACTGTTTTTT.

The gene calls are TRBV7-9 and TRBJ2-7; D is perhaps TRBD1 (5 bases). Germline V gene sequence: CDR1 SEHNR, CDR2 FQNEAQ (reference sequence). The CDR3 has 15 residues. The V end was cut by 0 bases, the J end by 2 bases, with 11 bases between. The CDR3 bases are TGTGCCAGCAGCTTAGCAGGGGCCGCTCCCTACGAGCAGTACTTC. This sequence encodes CASSLAGAAPYEQYF.

The chain carries TRBV28 and TRBJ1-1; D is uncertain. The CDR3 is 14 amino acids. The ends were cut back, 2 bases at V and 2 bases at J, with 9 bases in the middle. Per the germline V gene, CDR1 is MDHEN and CDR2 is SYDVKM. CDR3 DNA: TGTGCCAGCAGTTTAGTCGAGGACAACACTGAAGCTTTCTTT. This encodes CASSLVEDNTEAFF.